Each of the 31 T cell receptor beta chains below was sequenced from the same sample in a study of blood T cell repertoires in COVID-19. Sequencing was performed with immunoSEQ multiplex PCR; in TCRdb, only in-frame clones are kept and a portion is missing. Found here are over 110,000 clones, 75% to 85% of them singletons; the top ten hold 3.5%. The sample comprised peripheral blood. The receptor source for this set is a man between 70 and 80 years old who had recovered from COVID-19.

This sequence joins TRBV5-1 and TRBJ2-2; 9 bases align to TRBD1. Germline lookup yields CDR1 SGHRS and CDR2 YFSETQ. V was pared by 4 bases and J by 5 bases, with 6 bases of the junction left unmatched. The CDR3 covers 15 residues. CDR3 residues: CASSPGQGETGELFF. CDR3 DNA sequence: TGCGCCAGCAGCCCGGGACAGGGTGAGACCGGGGAGCTGTTTTTT.

This chain joins TRBV6-6 and TRBJ2-7, with 9 bases aligning to TRBD2. Per the germline V gene, CDR1 is MNHNY and CDR2 is SVGAGI (reference sequence). The length of the CDR3 is 15 residues. The V gene end was trimmed by 5 bases and the J gene end by 2 bases; junction bases not matched to a gene: 7. The CDR3 DNA reads as TGTGCCAGCAGTGACCCGGGACTAGCCACCTACGAGCAGTACTTC. Encoded protein: CASSDPGLATYEQYF.

The chain recombines TRBV5-1 with TRBJ2-1, with 10 nucleotides matching TRBD2. This CDR3 has 15 residues. From germline, CDR1 is SGHRS and CDR2 YFSETQ. The V and J ends lost 3 bases and 6 bases, in that order; junction bases with no gene match: 6. CDR3 region: CASSSGLAPRNEQFF. The CDR3 nucleotides read TGCGCCAGCAGCTCGGGACTAGCGCCGCGCAATGAGCAGTTCTTC. Using reference TRBV5-1 and TRBJ2-1 for the parts outside the CDR3, the full variable domain is KAGVTQTPRYLIKTRGQQVTLSCSPISGHRSVSWYQQTPGQGLQFLFEYFSETQRNKGNFPGRFSGRQFSNSRSEMNVSTLELGDSALYLCASSSGLAPRNEQFFGPGTRLTVL.

The rearrangement uses TRBV3-1 (or the pseudogene TRBV3-2) and TRBJ2-2, with D possibly being TRBD2 (6 bases). The V end lost 9 bases, the J end lost 0 bases, and 14 bases lay between the germline ends. Germline V lookup: CDR1 LGHDT, CDR2 YNNKEL (reference sequence). The CDR3 extends over 15 amino acids. The CDR3 is CASGGGLANTGELFF. As DNA, the CDR3 is TGTGCCAGTGGAGGAGGGTTGGCGAACACCGGGGAGCTGTTTTTT.

The CDR3 nucleotides are TGTGCCAGCAGCTCACAAAGGGAGGGGGATACGCAGTATTTT. It encodes CASSSQREGDTQYF. This sequence joins TRBV5-4 and TRBJ2-3; TRBD2 agrees at 7 bases. The trim removed 3 bases at V and 6 bases at J, leaving 7 bases unmatched. The CDR3 consists of 14 residues. Germline CDR1 SGHNT, CDR2 YYREEE (reference sequence).

The chain recombines TRBV30 with TRBJ1-4; 8 bases are a match to TRBD1. Per the germline V gene, CDR1 is GTSNPN and CDR2 is SVGIG (reference sequence). The V gene end was trimmed by 8 bases and the J gene end by 8 bases; junction bases not matched to a gene: 13. CDR3 length: 14 residues. CDR3 in DNA: TGTGCCCTCCGTTACCCAGGGGGCCGGGAAAAACTGTTTTTT. Translated, it gives CALRYPGGREKLFF.

This clone was picked up one time. The chain has TRBV27 and TRBJ2-1; 11 nucleotides match TRBD2. With 6 bases clipped from V and 2 bases from J, the junction kept 6 bases outside the gene matches. This CDR3 region has 16 residues. Germline loops: CDR1 MNHEY, CDR2 SMNVEV (reference sequence). The CDR3 here is CASSPLAGGPYNEQFF. The DNA for the CDR3 is TGTGCCAGCAGCCCTCTAGCGGGAGGACCCTACAATGAGCAGTTCTTC.

The V and J genes are TRBV20-1 and TRBJ2-7; no clear D gene. Per the germline V gene, CDR1 is DFQATT and CDR2 is SNEGSKA (reference sequence). Trimming cost V 4 bases and J 1 base, with 5 bases left between them. The CDR3 contains 11 residues. DNA for the CDR3: TGCAGTGCTATTAGATCCTACGAGCAGTACTTC. Its translation: CSAIRSYEQYF.

The chain joins TRBV11-3 to TRBJ2-3; no reliable D call. The V and J ends lost 0 bases and 2 bases respectively, with 9 bases between them. This CDR3 contains 15 residues. Germline V gene lookup returns CDR1 SGHNT and CDR2 YENEEA. The chain's CDR3 is CASSLDPTNTDTQYF. For the CDR3, the DNA is TGTGCCAGCAGCTTAGACCCAACAAACACAGATACGCAGTATTTT. The whole variable domain, filled in from reference TRBV11-3 and TRBJ2-3, reads EAGVVQSPRYKIIEKKQPVAFWCNPISGHNTLYWYLQNLGQGPELLIRYENEEAVDDSQLPKDRFSAERLKGVDSTLKIQPAELGDSAVYLCASSLDPTNTDTQYFGPGTRLTVL.

This chain connects TRBV10-3 to TRBJ2-7, with D perhaps matching TRBD1 (6 bases). Germline V gene data show CDR1 as ENHRY and CDR2 as SYGVKD. V lost 5 bases to trimming and J lost 3 bases, with 17 bases between them. The CDR3 is 15 residues long. The CDR3: CAISLDRTANYEQYF. In DNA, the CDR3 is TGTGCCATCAGTCTCGACCGGACAGCGAACTACGAGCAGTACTTC.

CDR3 sequence (DNA): TGTGCCAGCAGTGCGACAGGACAAGAGACCCAGTACTTC. Translating it yields CASSATGQETQYF. The chain recombines TRBV2 with TRBJ2-5; D may be TRBD1 (6 bases). The CDR3 covers 13 residues. The germline gives CDR1 SNHLY, CDR2 FYNNEI. V was clipped by 4 bases and J by 2 bases, with 8 bases between them.

Here the CDR3 DNA reads TGTGCCACCAAAATAGGGGAAAAAGGCCCTGGCTACACCTTC. It specifies CATKIGEKGPGYTF. The chain combines TRBV6-6 with TRBJ1-2; D possibly corresponds to TRBD1 (5 bases). CDR3 length: 14 amino acids. V was shortened by 10 bases and J by 7 bases, with 22 bases between the two germline ends. The germline gives CDR1 MNHNY, CDR2 SVGAGI (reference sequence).

The chain combines TRBV9 with TRBJ2-3; possibly TRBD2 for D (7 bases). CDR1 is SGDLS, CDR2 YYNGEE, per germline. Trimming left V 4 bases short and J 4 bases short, with 16 bases between. This CDR3 comprises 15 residues. The CDR3 DNA reads TGTGCCAGCAGCCCCAGAGGGGGGGTTCCAGATACGCAGTATTTT. Translated, it gives CASSPRGGVPDTQYF.

This clone appeared many times. The chain joins TRBV29-1 to TRBJ2-7; D is ambiguous. In germline, CDR1 is SQVTM, CDR2 ANQGSEA. V was shortened by 5 bases and J by 1 base, with 15 bases between the two germline ends. The CDR3 is 14 residues long. The chain's CDR3 is CSVNPPLGSYEQYF. CDR3 nucleotide sequence: TGCAGCGTTAACCCCCCCCTCGGGTCCTACGAGCAGTACTTC.

The chain is built from TRBV20-1 and TRBJ2-7; TRBD2 matches 12 bases. The V gene end was trimmed by 3 bases and the J gene end by 7 bases; junction bases not matched to a gene: 13. The CDR3 spans 16 residues. CDR1 and CDR2 (germline): DFQATT, SNEGSKA (reference sequence). The CDR3 loop is CSASGASGRARGEQYF. The DNA for the CDR3 is TGCAGTGCTAGTGGGGCTAGCGGGAGGGCCCGAGGGGAGCAGTACTTC.

This clone was seen once. The chain joins TRBV7-2 to TRBJ1-2, with TRBD1 matching over 7 bases. In germline, CDR1 is SGHTA, CDR2 FQGNSA. CDR3 length: 15 amino acids. V gave up 0 bases and J gave up 5 bases; unmatched junction bases: 6. CDR3 bases: TGTGCCAGCAGCTTAGCGGAGGGGGCTTTGTATGGCTACACCTTC. Residues: CASSLAEGALYGYTF. Complete variable domain (other parts from reference TRBV7-2 and TRBJ1-2): GAGVSQSPSNKVTEKGKDVELRCDPISGHTALYWYRQSLGQGLEFLIYFQGNSAPDKSGLPSDRFSAERTGGSVSTLTIQRTQQEDSAVYLCASSLAEGALYGYTFGSGTRLTVV.

The chain recombines TRBV6-1 with TRBJ1-2, with D maybe TRBD1 (5 bases). Looked up from germline, CDR1 is MNHNS and CDR2 is SASEGT. Trimming stripped 2 bases from V and 7 bases from J, with 11 bases between. CDR3 length equals 13 residues. CDR3 nucleotide sequence: TGTGCCAGCAGTGAATTCGGCAGGGCTGGCTACACCTTC. It specifies CASSEFGRAGYTF.

CDR3 nucleotide sequence: TGCGCCAGCAGCCGGGGACTAGCGGAGAGCTCCTACGAGCAGTACTTC. This sequence encodes CASSRGLAESSYEQYF. This chain uses TRBV4-3 with TRBJ2-7; TRBD2 aligns across 11 bases. Germline CDR1 LGHNA, CDR2 YSLEER. The CDR3 runs 16 residues. V was pared by 4 bases and J by 0 bases, with 5 bases of the junction left unmatched.

The gene calls are TRBV21-1 and TRBJ2-3; the table's TRBD2 call for D was not verified on the DNA. TRBV21-1 is annotated as a pseudogene. The CDR3 length is 16 residues. The CDR3 loop reads CASSKGVGELADTQYF. The CDR3, as DNA: TGTGCCAGCAGCAAAGGGGTGGGAGAGCTTGCGGATACGCAGTATTTT.

This clone showed up just once. Distinct nucleotide sequences in the sample also encode this CDR3. The V gene is TRBV4-1, the J gene TRBJ2-1; the D is unclear. This CDR3 has 15 residues. Germline V lookup: CDR1 MGHRA, CDR2 YSYEKL. V was pared by 0 bases and J by 4 bases, with 10 bases between. CDR3 loop: CASSQDPGSYNEQFF. The CDR3 DNA is TGCGCCAGCAGCCAAGATCCAGGCTCTTACAATGAGCAGTTCTTC.

The rearrangement joins TRBV28 to TRBJ2-3; 8 nucleotides align to TRBD1. The CDR3 spans 14 residues. The junction had 2 bases not matched to a gene; V was cut back by 6 bases and J by 0 bases. Germline V gene sequence: CDR1 MDHEN, CDR2 SYDVKM. In DNA form, the CDR3 reads TGTGCCAGCAGCGGACAGGGAAGCACAGATACGCAGTATTTT. Amino acid sequence: CASSGQGSTDTQYF.

This sequence joins TRBV24-1 and TRBJ2-3, with 8 bases that match TRBD2. CDR3 length: 13 residues. V shed 9 bases and J 7 bases; nucleotides not matched to a gene: 8. Germline CDR1 KGHDR, CDR2 SFDVKD. This chain's CDR3 is CATGVAGSNTQYF. The CDR3 nucleotides read TGTGCCACCGGGGTAGCGGGATCGAATACGCAGTATTTT.

V usage is TRBV28 and J usage is TRBJ1-5; TRBD1 matches at 9 bases. The V segment lost 7 bases and the J segment 7 bases; nucleotides outside the gene matches: 5. The length of the CDR3 is 13 residues. Germline V CDR1 and CDR2: MDHEN, SYDVKM. CDR3 nucleotide sequence: TGTGCCAGCACGGACAGGGGAGGACAGCCCCAGCATTTT. Its protein product is CASTDRGGQPQHF.

In DNA form, the CDR3 reads TGTGCCAGCAGTTACCTAGCGGGAGGGAGCACAGATACGCAGTATTTT. Encoded protein: CASSYLAGGSTDTQYF. The chain recombines TRBV6-5 with TRBJ2-3; 12 bases align to TRBD2. Trimming removed 2 bases from V and 0 bases from J; junction bases left unmatched: 0. The CDR3 has 16 residues. Germline CDR1 MNHEY, CDR2 SVGAGI.

This clone was detected only once. This chain joins TRBV7-8 and TRBJ2-3; TRBD2 is a possible D gene (5 bases). V gave up 3 bases and J gave up 2 bases, with 9 bases separating them. The CDR3 is 14 amino acids. The germline V gene encodes CDR1 SGHVS and CDR2 FQNEAQ. CDR3 in amino acids: CASSLTGFTDTQYF. The CDR3 bases are TGTGCCAGCAGCTTGACGGGGTTCACAGATACGCAGTATTTT.

The J gene is TRBJ2-1, the V gene TRBV27; D gene uncertain. V was pared by 1 base and J by 9 bases, with 16 bases between. Germline V lookup: CDR1 MNHEY, CDR2 SMNVEV (reference sequence). The CDR3 is 15 residues long. CDR3 loop: CASSLLASGDGEQFF. As DNA, the CDR3 is TGTGCCAGCAGTTTATTAGCATCCGGCGATGGTGAGCAGTTCTTC.

The genes are TRBV27 and TRBJ2-1; unclear D gene. The germline CDR1 and CDR2 sequences are MNHEY and SMNVEV (reference sequence). Deletions cut 6 bases from V and 0 bases from J, with 27 bases between. The length of the CDR3 is 20 residues. CDR3 sequence: CASSQNWLRVKIASYNEQFF. The CDR3 DNA reads TGTGCCAGCAGCCAAAATTGGCTACGGGTTAAGATTGCCTCCTACAATGAGCAGTTCTTC.

This clone turned up a few times. The chain employs TRBV6-5 and TRBJ2-1; 7 bases fit TRBD1. The germline V gene encodes CDR1 MNHEY and CDR2 SVGAGI. The ends lost 6 bases at V and 3 bases at J; junction bases unmatched: 2. The CDR3 runs 13 residues. The CDR3 is CASRRDSYNEQFF. In nucleotides, the CDR3 is TGTGCCAGCAGACGGGACAGCTACAATGAGCAGTTCTTC.

This chain connects TRBV27 to TRBJ2-7; 12 nucleotides agree with TRBD1. This CDR3 contains 16 residues. With 7 bases clipped from V and 7 bases from J, the junction kept 14 bases outside the gene matches. Germline CDR1 is MNHEY and CDR2 is SMNVEV (reference sequence). The CDR3 region has the DNA TGTGCCAGCACAGTATCTTCGGGACAGGGGGCTTGTGAGCAGTACTTC. Its protein product is CASTVSSGQGACEQYF.

This chain connects TRBV6-5 to TRBJ1-5; 11 bases are a match to TRBD1. V lost 6 bases to trimming and J lost 5 bases; unmatched junction nucleotides: 6. The CDR3 is made up of 15 amino acids. The germline V gene encodes CDR1 MNHEY and CDR2 SVGAGI. The CDR3 coding sequence is TGTGCCAGCAGCCCAGGACAGGGGGCATATCAGCCCCAGCATTTT. It yields the protein CASSPGQGAYQPQHF.

The chain couples TRBV4-1 to TRBJ2-3; 10 bases line up with TRBD2. The CDR3 sequence is 15 residues long. CDR1 is MGHRA, CDR2 YSYEKL, per germline. V lost 4 bases and J lost 4; bases outside the gene matches: 5. The CDR3 reads CASSRLAGVADTQYF. For the CDR3, the DNA is TGCGCCAGCAGCCGTCTAGCGGGAGTGGCAGATACGCAGTATTTT.